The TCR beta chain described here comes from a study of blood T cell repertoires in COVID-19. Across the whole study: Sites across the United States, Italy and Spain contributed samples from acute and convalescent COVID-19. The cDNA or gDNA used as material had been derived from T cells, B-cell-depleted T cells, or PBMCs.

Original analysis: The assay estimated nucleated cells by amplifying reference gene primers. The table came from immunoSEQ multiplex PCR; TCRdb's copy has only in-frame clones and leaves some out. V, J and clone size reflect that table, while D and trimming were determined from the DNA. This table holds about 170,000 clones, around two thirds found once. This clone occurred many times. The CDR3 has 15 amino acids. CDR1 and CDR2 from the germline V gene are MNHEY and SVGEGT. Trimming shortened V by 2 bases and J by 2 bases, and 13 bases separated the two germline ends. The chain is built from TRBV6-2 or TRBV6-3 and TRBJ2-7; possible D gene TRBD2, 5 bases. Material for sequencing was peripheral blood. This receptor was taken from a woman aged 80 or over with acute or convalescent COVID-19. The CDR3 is CASSYVGVKPYEQYF. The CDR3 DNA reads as TGTGCCAGCAGTTACGTCGGGGTAAAGCCCTACGAGCAGTACTTC.